These 8 T cell receptor beta chains originate from one sample sequenced in a study of T cell repertoires in cytomegalovirus infection. TCRdb analysed the reads with MiXCR anew, one entry per CDR3 protein. Here the sample spans hundreds of thousands of distinct CDR3 sequences, 30% to 40% being singletons. No antigen has been assigned to these receptors. The source material was cultured PBMCs, sampled from culture after CMV antigen stimulation. These receptors came from a human donor in good health (CMV status not recorded). Some clones in this sample may be carry-over from other donors' samples.

This clonotype was seen at least ten times. The chain links TRBV7-8 to TRBJ1-2; perhaps TRBD1 as D (5 bases). V lost 2 bases and J lost 6, with 13 bases in between. The CDR3 length is 14 residues. From germline, CDR1 is SGHVS and CDR2 FQNEAQ. The CDR3 spells CASSLYRGVDGYTF. As DNA, the CDR3 is TGTGCCAGCAGCTTATACCGGGGGGTGGATGGCTACACCTTC.

This clonotype appeared a few times. The chain couples TRBV7-2 to TRBJ2-3, with D tentatively TRBD2 (6 bases). The CDR3 runs to 14 residues. V lost 6 bases and J lost 4, with 14 bases in between. CDR1 and CDR2 (germline): SGHTA, FQGNSA. The DNA of the CDR3 is TGTGCCAGCAGACAGACTAGTTCTGCAGATACGCAGTATTTT. Protein sequence: CASRQTSSADTQYF.

This clonotype turned up a few times. J is TRBJ2-1 and V is TRBV5-6; maybe TRBD2 (6 bases). This CDR3 is 16 amino acids long. The germline V gene encodes CDR1 SGHDT and CDR2 YYEEEE. Trimming pared 2 bases from V and 10 bases from J, leaving 22 bases between. CDR3 bases: TGTGCCAGCAGCTTTCTTCCACTAGCCCCAAGAGGGGAGCAGTTCTTC. Translating it yields CASSFLPLAPRGEQFF.

The V and J genes are TRBV11-2 and TRBJ2-7; the D is unclear. V was cut by 5 bases and J by 2 bases, with 13 bases left in between. CDR3 length: 14 residues. Per the germline V gene, CDR1 is SGHAT and CDR2 is FQNNGV. Here the CDR3 reads CASSHLEGPYEQYF. CDR3 DNA: TGTGCCAGCAGCCATCTGGAAGGGCCCTACGAGCAGTACTTC. The complete variable domain, with remaining parts taken from reference TRBV11-2 and TRBJ2-7, reads EAGVAQSPRYKIIEKRQSVAFWCNPISGHATLYWYQQILGQGPKLLIQFQNNGVVDDSQLPKDRFSAERLKGVDSTLKIQPAKLEDSAVYLCASSHLEGPYEQYFGPGTRLTVT.

This clonotype was observed a few times. The chain uses TRBV10-3 and TRBJ2-5; the D gene is possibly TRBD1 (6 bases). The germline gives CDR1 ENHRY, CDR2 SYGVKD. The CDR3 covers 14 residues. With 4 bases removed from V and 5 bases from J, the gap between germline ends came to 14 bases. The CDR3 region has the DNA TGTGCCATCAGTGGACAGGAACGAACCGAGACCCAGTACTTC. Protein product: CAISGQERTETQYF.

In its sample, this clonotype was seen a few times. The chain joins TRBV7-8 to TRBJ2-1, with D hard to call. V lost 0 bases and J lost 3, with 12 bases in between. CDR1 and CDR2 (germline): SGHVS, FQNEAQ. CDR3 size: 16 residues. DNA of the CDR3: TGTGCCAGCAGCTTAGCGCGTTCAACAGACTACAATGAGCAGTTCTTC. It is translated as CASSLARSTDYNEQFF.

This clonotype was counted at least ten times. The chain has TRBV7-2 and TRBJ2-5, with a tentative D call TRBD1 (6 bases). Trimming stripped 5 bases from V and 1 base from J, with 17 bases between. The germline CDR1 and CDR2 sequences are SGHTA and FQGNSA. The CDR3 consists of 16 residues. CDR3 DNA sequence: TGTGCCAGCAGCCAGGGGTACATCCAGTTCCAAGAGACCCAGTACTTC. Translated, it gives CASSQGYIQFQETQYF.

J is TRBJ2-1 and V is TRBV20-1; weak D call: TRBD1 (6 bases). The V and J ends lost 6 bases and 10 bases respectively, with 16 bases between them. The germline V gene encodes CDR1 DFQATT and CDR2 SNEGSKA (reference sequence). There are 12 residues in the CDR3. The CDR3: CSATSPGHEQFF. The CDR3 DNA sequence: TGCAGTGCAACCTCGCCGGGACACGAGCAGTTCTTC.